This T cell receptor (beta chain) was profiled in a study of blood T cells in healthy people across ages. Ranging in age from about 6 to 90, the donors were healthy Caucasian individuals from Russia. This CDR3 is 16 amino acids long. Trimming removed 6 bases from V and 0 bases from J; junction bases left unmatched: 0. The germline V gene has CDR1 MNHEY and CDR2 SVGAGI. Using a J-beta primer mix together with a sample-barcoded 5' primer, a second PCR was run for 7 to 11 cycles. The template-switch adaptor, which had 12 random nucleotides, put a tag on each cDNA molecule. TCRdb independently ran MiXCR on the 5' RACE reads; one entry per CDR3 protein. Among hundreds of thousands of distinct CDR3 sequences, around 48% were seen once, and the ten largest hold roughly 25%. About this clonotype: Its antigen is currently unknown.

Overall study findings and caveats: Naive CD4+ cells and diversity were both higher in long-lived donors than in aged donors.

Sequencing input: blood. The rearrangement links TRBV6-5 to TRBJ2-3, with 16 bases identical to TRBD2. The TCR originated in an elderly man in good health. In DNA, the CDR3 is TGTGCCAGCAGGGGACTAGCGGGAGGGAGCACAGATACGCAGTATTTT. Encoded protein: CASRGLAGGSTDTQYF.